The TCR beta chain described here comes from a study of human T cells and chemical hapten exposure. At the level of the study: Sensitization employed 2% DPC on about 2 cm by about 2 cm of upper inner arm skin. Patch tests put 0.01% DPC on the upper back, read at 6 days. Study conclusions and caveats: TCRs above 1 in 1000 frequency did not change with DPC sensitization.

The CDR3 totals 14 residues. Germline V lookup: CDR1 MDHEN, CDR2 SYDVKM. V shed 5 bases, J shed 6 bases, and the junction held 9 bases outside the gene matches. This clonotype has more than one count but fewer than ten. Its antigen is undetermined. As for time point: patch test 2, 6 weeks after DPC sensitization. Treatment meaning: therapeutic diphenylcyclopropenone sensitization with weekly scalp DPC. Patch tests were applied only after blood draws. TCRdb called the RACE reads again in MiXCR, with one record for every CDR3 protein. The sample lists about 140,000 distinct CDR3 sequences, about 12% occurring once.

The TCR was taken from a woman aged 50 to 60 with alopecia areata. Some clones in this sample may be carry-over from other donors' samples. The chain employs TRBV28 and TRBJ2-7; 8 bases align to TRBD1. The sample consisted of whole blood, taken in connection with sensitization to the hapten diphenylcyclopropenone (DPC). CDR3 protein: CASSPPGQGREQYF. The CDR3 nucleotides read TGTGCCAGCAGTCCCCCTGGACAGGGCCGCGAGCAGTACTTC.